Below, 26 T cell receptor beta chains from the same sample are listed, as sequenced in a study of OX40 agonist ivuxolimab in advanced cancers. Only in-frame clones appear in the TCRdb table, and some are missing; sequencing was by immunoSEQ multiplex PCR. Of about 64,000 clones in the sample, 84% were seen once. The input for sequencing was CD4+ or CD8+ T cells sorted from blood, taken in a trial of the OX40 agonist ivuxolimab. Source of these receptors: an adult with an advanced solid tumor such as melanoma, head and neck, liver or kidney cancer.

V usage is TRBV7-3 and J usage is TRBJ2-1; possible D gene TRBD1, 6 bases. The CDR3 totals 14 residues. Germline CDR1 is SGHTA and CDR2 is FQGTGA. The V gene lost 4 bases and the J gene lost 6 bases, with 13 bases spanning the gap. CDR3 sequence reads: CASSSLVGGNEQFF. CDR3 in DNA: TGTGCCAGCAGCTCCCTCGTAGGGGGCAATGAGCAGTTCTTC.

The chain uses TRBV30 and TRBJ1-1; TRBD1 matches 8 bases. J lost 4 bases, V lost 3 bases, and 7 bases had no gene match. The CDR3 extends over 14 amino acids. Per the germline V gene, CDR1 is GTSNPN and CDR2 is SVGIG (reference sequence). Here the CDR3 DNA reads TGTGCCTGGAGGGGGCAGGGGGCTTTCACTGAAGCTTTCTTT. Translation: CAWRGQGAFTEAFF.

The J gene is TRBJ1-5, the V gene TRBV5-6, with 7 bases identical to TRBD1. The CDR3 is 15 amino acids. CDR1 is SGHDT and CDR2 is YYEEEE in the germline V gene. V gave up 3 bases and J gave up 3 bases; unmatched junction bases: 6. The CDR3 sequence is CASSSGQRDNQPQHF. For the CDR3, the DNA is TGTGCCAGCAGCTCGGGACAGAGAGACAATCAGCCCCAGCATTTT.

In nucleotides, the CDR3 is TGTGCCAGCAGCTACAGCGGGGCTACGAACACCGGGGAGCTGTTTTTT. Residues: CASSYSGATNTGELFF. The chain links TRBV7-9 to TRBJ2-2; 7 nucleotides match TRBD2. The CDR3 contains 16 residues. V was pared by 4 bases and J by 0 bases, with 5 bases of the junction left unmatched. Germline CDR1 and CDR2: SEHNR and FQNEAQ (reference sequence).

CDR3: CASSGAGQPQHF. For the CDR3, the DNA is TGTGCCAGCAGCGGGGCGGGTCAGCCCCAGCATTTT. The chain carries TRBV6-5 and TRBJ1-5; D is perhaps TRBD1 (5 bases). The ends were cut back, 6 bases at V and 6 bases at J, with 9 bases in the middle. This CDR3 spans 12 amino acids. Looked up from germline, CDR1 is MNHEY and CDR2 is SVGAGI.

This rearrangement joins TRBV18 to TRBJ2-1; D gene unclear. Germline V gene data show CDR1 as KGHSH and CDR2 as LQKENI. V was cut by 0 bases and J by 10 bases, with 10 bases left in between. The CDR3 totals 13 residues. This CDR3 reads CASSPPSIIEQFF. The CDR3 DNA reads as TGTGCCAGCTCACCACCGAGCATTATCGAGCAGTTCTTC.

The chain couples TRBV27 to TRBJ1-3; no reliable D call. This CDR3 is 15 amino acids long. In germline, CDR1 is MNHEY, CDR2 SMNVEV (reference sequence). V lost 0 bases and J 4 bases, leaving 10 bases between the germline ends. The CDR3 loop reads CASSLSGRSGNTIYF. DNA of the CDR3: TGTGCCAGCAGTTTATCAGGCAGATCAGGAAACACCATATATTTT.

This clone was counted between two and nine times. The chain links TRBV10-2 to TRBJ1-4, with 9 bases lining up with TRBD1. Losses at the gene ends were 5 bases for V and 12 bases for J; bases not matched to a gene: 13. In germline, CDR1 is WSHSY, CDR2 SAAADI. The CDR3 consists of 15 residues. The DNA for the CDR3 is TGCGCCAGCAGTCTAACAGGGGGCGCGGCCCGCGAACTGTTTTTT. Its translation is CASSLTGGAARELFF.

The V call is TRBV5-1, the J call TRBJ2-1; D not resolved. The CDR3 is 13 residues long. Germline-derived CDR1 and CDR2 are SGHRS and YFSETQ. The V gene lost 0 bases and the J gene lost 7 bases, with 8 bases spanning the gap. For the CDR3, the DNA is TGCGCCAGCAGCTTGGATTTGGCGAATGAGCAGTTCTTC. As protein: CASSLDLANEQFF.

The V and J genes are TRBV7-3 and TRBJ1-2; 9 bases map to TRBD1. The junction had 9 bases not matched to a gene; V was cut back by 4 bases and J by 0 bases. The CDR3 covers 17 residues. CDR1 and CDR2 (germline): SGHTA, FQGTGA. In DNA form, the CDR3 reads TGTGCCAGCAGCTCCGGACAGGGGAAAAGCTCTAACTATGGCTACACCTTC. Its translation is CASSSGQGKSSNYGYTF.

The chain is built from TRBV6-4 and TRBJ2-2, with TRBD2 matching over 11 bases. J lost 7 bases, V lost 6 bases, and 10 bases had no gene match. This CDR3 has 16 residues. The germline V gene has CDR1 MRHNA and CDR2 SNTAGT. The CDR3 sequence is CASSAVLAGAVGELFF. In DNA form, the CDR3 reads TGTGCCAGCAGCGCCGTACTAGCGGGAGCCGTCGGGGAGCTGTTTTTT.

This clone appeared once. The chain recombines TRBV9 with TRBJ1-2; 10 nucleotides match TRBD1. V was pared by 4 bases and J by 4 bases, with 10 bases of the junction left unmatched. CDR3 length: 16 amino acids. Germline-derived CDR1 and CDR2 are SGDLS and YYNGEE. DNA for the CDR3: TGTGCCAGCAGCACGTCCGGGACAGGGGTTGGCTATGGCTACACCTTC. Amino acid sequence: CASSTSGTGVGYGYTF.

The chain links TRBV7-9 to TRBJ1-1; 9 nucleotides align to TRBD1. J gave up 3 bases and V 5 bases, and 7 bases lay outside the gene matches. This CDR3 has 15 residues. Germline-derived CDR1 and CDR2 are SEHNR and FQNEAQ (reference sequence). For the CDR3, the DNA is TGTGCCAGCAGCCCACCTACAGGGGGCTACACTGAAGCTTTCTTT. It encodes CASSPPTGGYTEAFF.

The CDR3 protein is CATSRTSGNTIYF. As DNA, the CDR3 is TGTGCCACCTCGAGGACCTCTGGAAACACCATATATTTT. The chain couples TRBV15 to TRBJ1-3; D is unresolved. There are 13 residues in the CDR3. Per germline, CDR1 LNHNV and CDR2 YYDKDF (reference sequence). V lost 8 bases to trimming and J lost 0 bases, with 8 bases between them.

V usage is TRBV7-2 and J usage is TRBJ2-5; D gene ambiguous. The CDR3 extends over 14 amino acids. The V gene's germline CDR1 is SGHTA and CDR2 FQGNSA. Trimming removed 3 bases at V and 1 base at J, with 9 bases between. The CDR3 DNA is TGTGCCAGCAGCTTCTTAGGGCTCCAAGAGACCCAGTACTTC. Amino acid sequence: CASSFLGLQETQYF.

Here the CDR3 reads CASSLAGDSRNTEAFF. CDR3 DNA: TGCGCCAGCAGCTTGGCGGGGGACAGTCGGAACACTGAAGCTTTCTTT. The chain uses TRBV5-1 and TRBJ1-1; TRBD1 aligns across 7 bases. V shed 0 bases and J 1 base; nucleotides not matched to a gene: 6. Germline values: CDR1 SGHRS, CDR2 YFSETQ. The CDR3 sequence is 16 residues long.

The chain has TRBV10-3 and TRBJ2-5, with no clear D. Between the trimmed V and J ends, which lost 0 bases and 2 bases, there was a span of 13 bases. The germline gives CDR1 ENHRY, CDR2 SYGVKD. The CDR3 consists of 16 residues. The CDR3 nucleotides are TGTGCCATCAGTGAGTCGTTAATCAACCCACAAGAGACCCAGTACTTC. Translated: CAISESLINPQETQYF.

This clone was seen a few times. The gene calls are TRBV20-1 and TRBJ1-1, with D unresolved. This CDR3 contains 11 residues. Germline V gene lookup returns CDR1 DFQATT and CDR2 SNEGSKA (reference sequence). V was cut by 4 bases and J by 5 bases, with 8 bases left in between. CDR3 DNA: TGCAGTGCTAACCCGTGGACTGAAGCTTTCTTT. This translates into CSANPWTEAFF.

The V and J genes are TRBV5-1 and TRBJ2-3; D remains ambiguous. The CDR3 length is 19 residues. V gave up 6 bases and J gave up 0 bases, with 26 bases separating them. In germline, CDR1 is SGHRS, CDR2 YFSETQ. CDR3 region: CASKTAWAPWRTSTDTQYF. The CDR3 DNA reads TGCGCCAGCAAGACCGCCTGGGCGCCTTGGCGCACGAGCACAGATACGCAGTATTTT.

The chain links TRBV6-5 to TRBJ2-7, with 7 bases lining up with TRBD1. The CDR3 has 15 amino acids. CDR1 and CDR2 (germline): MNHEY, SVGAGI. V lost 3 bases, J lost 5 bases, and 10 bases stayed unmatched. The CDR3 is CASSYRGDRRDEQYF. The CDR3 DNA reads TGTGCCAGCAGTTATCGTGGGGACAGACGGGACGAGCAGTACTTC.

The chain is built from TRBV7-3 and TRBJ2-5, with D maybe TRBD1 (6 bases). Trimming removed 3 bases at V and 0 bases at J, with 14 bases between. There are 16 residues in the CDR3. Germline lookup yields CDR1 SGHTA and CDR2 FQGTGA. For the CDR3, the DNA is TGTGCCAGCAGCTTTACAGGGCCCGGGTACCAAGAGACCCAGTACTTC. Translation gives CASSFTGPGYQETQYF. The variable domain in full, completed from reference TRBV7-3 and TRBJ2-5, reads GAGVSQTPSNKVTEKGKYVELRCDPISGHTALYWYRQSLGQGPEFLIYFQGTGAADDSGLPNDRFFAVRPEGSVSTLKIQRTERGDSAVYLCASSFTGPGYQETQYFGPGTRLLVL.

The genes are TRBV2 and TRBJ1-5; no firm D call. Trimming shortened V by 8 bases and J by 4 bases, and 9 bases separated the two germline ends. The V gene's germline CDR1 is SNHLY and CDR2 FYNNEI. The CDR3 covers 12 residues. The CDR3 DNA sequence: TGTGCCAGCCGGGCCTGGAATCAGCCCCAGCATTTT. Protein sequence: CASRAWNQPQHF.

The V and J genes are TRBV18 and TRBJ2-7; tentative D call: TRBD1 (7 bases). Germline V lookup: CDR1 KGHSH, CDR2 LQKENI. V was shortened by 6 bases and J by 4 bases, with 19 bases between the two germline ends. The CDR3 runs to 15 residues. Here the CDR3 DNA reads TGTGCCAGCTCGCCGACAGGGTTGCGGGATTACGAGCAGTACTTC. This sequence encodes CASSPTGLRDYEQYF.

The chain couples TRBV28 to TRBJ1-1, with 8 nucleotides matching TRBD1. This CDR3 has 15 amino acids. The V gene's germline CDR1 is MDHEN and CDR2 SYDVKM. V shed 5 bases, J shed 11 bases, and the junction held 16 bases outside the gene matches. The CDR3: CASSIIGTGPQVAFF. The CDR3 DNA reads TGTGCCAGCAGTATAATAGGGACAGGCCCCCAAGTGGCTTTCTTT.

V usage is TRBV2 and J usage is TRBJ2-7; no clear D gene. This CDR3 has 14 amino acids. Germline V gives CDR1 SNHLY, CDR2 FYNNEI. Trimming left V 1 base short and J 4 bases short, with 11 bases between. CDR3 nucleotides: TGTGCCAGCAGTGAAGAGGTAGGAAGATACGAGCAGTACTTC. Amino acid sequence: CASSEEVGRYEQYF.

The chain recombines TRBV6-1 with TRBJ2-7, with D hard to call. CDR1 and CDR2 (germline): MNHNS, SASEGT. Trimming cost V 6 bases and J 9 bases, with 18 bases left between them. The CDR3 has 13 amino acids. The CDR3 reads CASSDASVGWQYF. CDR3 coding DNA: TGTGCCAGCAGCGACGCTTCGGTAGGATGGCAGTACTTC.